These 11 T cell receptor beta chains originate from one sample sequenced in a study of T cell responses to AZD1222 COVID-19 vaccine. Measured with immunoSEQ multiplex PCR; TCRdb has only the in-frame clones, and not every one. The sample consists of 140,000 to 150,000 clones, more than 90% of them appearing once. Source: peripheral blood, taken on day 0 of AZD1222 vaccination. Source of these receptors: an adult in good health.

The chain has TRBV5-6 and TRBJ1-1; unclear D gene. V was cut by 0 bases and J by 8 bases, with 8 bases left in between. The germline gives CDR1 SGHDT, CDR2 YYEEEE. There are 12 residues in the CDR3. CDR3 protein: CASSLAGGEAFF. CDR3 bases: TGTGCCAGCAGCTTGGCCGGAGGGGAAGCTTTCTTT.

The rearrangement joins TRBV7-9 to TRBJ2-3; D might be TRBD1 or TRBD2, each matching 6 bases. The CDR3 loop spans 15 amino acids. Per germline, CDR1 SEHNR and CDR2 FQNEAQ (reference sequence). V was cut by 5 bases and J by 2 bases, with 14 bases left in between. CDR3 sequence reads: CASSRGGLSTDTQYF. As DNA, the CDR3 is TGTGCCAGCAGCCGAGGGGGACTTTCCACAGATACGCAGTATTTT.

V usage is TRBV11-2 and J usage is TRBJ2-7; 16 bases fit TRBD2. CDR3 length equals 19 residues. With V trimmed by 4 bases and J by 4 bases, 13 bases remained unmatched. CDR1 and CDR2 from the germline V gene are SGHAT and FQNNGV. CDR3 DNA sequence: TGTGCCAGCAGCTCTGGGACTAGCGGGAGGGCCAGTAAAGTATACGAGCAGTACTTC. It specifies CASSSGTSGRASKVYEQYF.

The chain is built from TRBV4-1 and TRBJ2-7; tentatively, D is TRBD1 (5 bases). Trimming cost V 0 bases and J 5 bases, with 11 bases left between them. Germline-derived CDR1 and CDR2 are MGHRA and YSYEKL. The length of the CDR3 is 14 residues. Written as DNA, the CDR3 is TGCGCCAGCAGCCAAGATCAGGGTAATGACGAGCAGTACTTC. Amino acid sequence: CASSQDQGNDEQYF.

The J gene is TRBJ2-7, the V gene TRBV5-4; 8 bases fit TRBD2. Germline trimming cut 0 bases from V and 4 bases from J; bases unmatched to any gene: 9. Germline V gives CDR1 SGHNT, CDR2 YYREEE (reference sequence). This CDR3 has 16 amino acids. In DNA, the CDR3 is TGTGCCAGCAGCTTGGGCCCGGGAGGGCCTAAATACGAGCAGTACTTC. Its protein product is CASSLGPGGPKYEQYF.

V is TRBV10-2 and J is TRBJ2-5, with 7 bases aligning to TRBD1. V dropped 5 bases and J dropped 6; count of bases not matched to a gene: 15. Looked up from germline, CDR1 is WSHSY and CDR2 is SAAADI. The CDR3 is 16 amino acids. CDR3 in DNA: TGCGCCAGCAGTCCGGTCGAAGGGGGCGCGAGGAAGACCCAGTACTTC. Amino acids: CASSPVEGGARKTQYF.

The V and J genes are TRBV19 and TRBJ1-2; D not resolved. Germline loops: CDR1 LNHDA, CDR2 SQIVND (reference sequence). The CDR3 contains 13 residues. The V end lost 5 bases, the J end lost 0 bases, and 7 bases lay between the germline ends. CDR3 sequence reads: CASSYRANYGYTF. For the CDR3, the DNA is TGTGCCAGTAGTTACAGAGCTAACTATGGCTACACCTTC.

This rearrangement joins TRBV12-3 or TRBV12-4 to TRBJ2-4; D call uncertain. This CDR3 comprises 11 residues. Deletions cut 6 bases from V and 7 bases from J, with 7 bases between. The CDR3 DNA sequence: TGTGCCAGCAGGACACGGAACATTCAGTACTTC. Translated, it gives CASRTRNIQYF.

The rearrangement joins TRBV5-1 to TRBJ1-4; TRBD1 matches at 7 bases. The germline gives CDR1 SGHRS, CDR2 YFSETQ. J was trimmed by 7 bases and V by 0 bases; bases with no gene match: 9. This CDR3 contains 16 residues. CDR3 region: CASSLADGRQGEKLFF. CDR3 in DNA: TGCGCCAGCAGCTTGGCAGACGGTCGACAGGGTGAAAAACTGTTTTTT.

The chain joins TRBV9 to TRBJ2-5; 11 bases line up with TRBD1. This CDR3 has 15 residues. Germline loops: CDR1 SGDLS, CDR2 YYNGEE. V dropped 2 bases and J dropped 4; count of bases not matched to a gene: 4. CDR3 nucleotides: TGTGCCAGCAGCGTCTCCGGGACAGGGGGAGAGACCCAGTACTTC. Translating it yields CASSVSGTGGETQYF.

This clone turned up a few times. This rearrangement joins TRBV6-6 to TRBJ2-5; D is unclear. Per the germline V gene, CDR1 is MNHNY and CDR2 is SVGAGI (reference sequence). V shed 6 bases and J shed 7 bases, with 12 bases lying between them. The length of the CDR3 is 12 residues. The CDR3 sequence: CASSQRLGTQYF. Here the CDR3 DNA reads TGTGCCAGCAGCCAACGATTGGGGACCCAGTACTTC.